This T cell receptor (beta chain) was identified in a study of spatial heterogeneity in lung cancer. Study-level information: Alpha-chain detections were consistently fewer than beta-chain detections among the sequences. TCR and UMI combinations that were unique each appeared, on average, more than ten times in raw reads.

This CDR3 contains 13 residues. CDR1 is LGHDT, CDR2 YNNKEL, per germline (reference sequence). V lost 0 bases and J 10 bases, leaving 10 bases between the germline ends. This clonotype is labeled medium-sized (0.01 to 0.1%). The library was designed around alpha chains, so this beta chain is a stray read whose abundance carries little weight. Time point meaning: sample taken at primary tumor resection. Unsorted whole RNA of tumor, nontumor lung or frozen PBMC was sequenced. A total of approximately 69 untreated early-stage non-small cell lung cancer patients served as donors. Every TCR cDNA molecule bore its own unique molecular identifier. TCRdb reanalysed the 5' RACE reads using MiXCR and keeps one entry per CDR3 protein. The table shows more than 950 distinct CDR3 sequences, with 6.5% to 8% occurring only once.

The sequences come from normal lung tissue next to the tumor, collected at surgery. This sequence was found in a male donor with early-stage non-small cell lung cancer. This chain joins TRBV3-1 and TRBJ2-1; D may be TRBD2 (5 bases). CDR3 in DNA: TGTGCCAGCAGCCAAGATCGAGGGAGAGAGCAGTTCTTC. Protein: CASSQDRGREQFF.